A selection of T cell receptor beta chains follows, all from one sample in a study of lymphopenia after photon versus proton radiotherapy. This table comes from immunoSEQ multiplex PCR, and its TCRdb copy is limited to in-frame clones, with some not included. This sample carries 50,000 or so clones, more than 85% of them seen once, and the ten largest clones take roughly 18%. The source was peripheral blood, collected from a patient treated with photon-based radiotherapy. The receptors here all came from a woman aged 40 to 50 with cholangiocarcinoma. Both conserved end residues are part of each CDR3. The order of the fields is D gene, V gene, J gene, clone size, CDR3 protein, CDR3 DNA. D genes are given only for firm matches. The size entry is marked missing in some rows and otherwise reads once, few, many or a size class.

NA,TRBV5-1,TRBJ2-3,once,CASSGGSGTDTQYF,TGCGCCAGCAGTGGGGGGAGTGGCACAGATACGCAGTATTTT
TRBD2,TRBV9,TRBJ2-1,NA,CASSAPSGGVEQFF,TGTGCCAGCAGCGCCCCTAGCGGGGGTGTTGAGCAGTTCTTC
NA,TRBV11-2,TRBJ2-7,NA,CASSLGLLSYEQYF,TGTGCCAGCAGCTTGGGACTCCTCTCCTACGAGCAGTACTTC
TRBD1,TRBV9,TRBJ1-1,NA,CASSVGHRGNTEAFF,TGTGCCAGCAGCGTAGGGCACAGGGGGAACACTGAAGCTTTCTTT
NA,TRBV10-1,TRBJ1-6,once,CASSGQLSSPLHF,TGCGCCAGCAGTGGACAGCTCAGTTCACCCCTCCACTTT
TRBD1,TRBV6-5,TRBJ1-2,NA,CASTLHDREYGYTF,TGTGCCAGCACCCTACATGACAGGGAGTACGGCTACACCTTC
TRBD1,TRBV9,TRBJ2-2,NA,CASRGQTNTGELFF,TGTGCCAGCAGGGGACAGACGAACACCGGGGAGCTGTTTTTT
NA,TRBV6-1,TRBJ1-2,NA,CASKFSGARGYTF,TGTGCCAGCAAATTCTCGGGGGCGAGGGGCTACACCTTC
NA,TRBV4-1,TRBJ1-1,NA,CASSLSTDYGTEAFF,TGCGCCAGCAGCCTTTCGACAGACTATGGGACTGAAGCTTTCTTT
NA,TRBV6-1,TRBJ1-3,few,CASRGGINSGNTIYF,TGTGCCAGCAGGGGGGGGATAAACTCTGGAAACACCATATATTTT
NA,TRBV20-1,TRBJ1-1,NA,CSASSYSEAFF,TGCAGTGCTAGTTCTTACAGTGAAGCTTTCTTT
NA,TRBV7-2,TRBJ2-5,NA,CASSLNAGEETQYF,TGTGCCAGCAGCTTAAATGCAGGGGAAGAGACCCAGTACTTC
TRBD2,TRBV27,TRBJ2-7,NA,CASRRAGGLYEQYF,TGTGCCAGCCGAAGAGCGGGAGGGCTCTACGAGCAGTACTTC
NA,TRBV30,TRBJ1-1,once,CAWSVPGKWEAFF,TGTGCCTGGAGTGTTCCGGGAAAGTGGGAAGCTTTCTTT
TRBD1,TRBV27,TRBJ1-6,NA,CASKRQGVSSYNSPLHF,TGTGCCAGCAAACGACAGGGGGTGAGCTCCTATAATTCACCCCTCCACTTT
NA,TRBV19,TRBJ1-5,NA,CASSWEQGGNQPQHF,TGTGCCAGTAGTTGGGAGCAGGGAGGCAATCAGCCCCAGCATTTT
NA,TRBV6-5,TRBJ2-5,NA,CASSNVETQYF,TGTGCCAGCAGTAACGTAGAGACCCAGTACTTC
TRBD2,TRBV7-9,TRBJ2-7,NA,CASSGRLAGEYEQYF,TGTGCCAGCAGCGGACGACTAGCGGGGGAATACGAGCAGTACTTC
NA,TRBV27,TRBJ1-4,NA,CASSLWPPATNEKLFF,TGTGCCAGCAGTTTATGGCCCCCGGCAACTAATGAAAAACTGTTTTTT
NA,TRBV11-2,TRBJ2-7,once,CASSGPGLGDEQYF,TGTGCCAGCAGTGGGCCAGGGTTGGGCGACGAGCAGTACTTC
TRBD1,TRBV27,TRBJ1-2,NA,CASSQDRGSLHGYTF,TGTGCCAGCAGCCAGGACAGGGGCTCATTACATGGCTACACCTTC
TRBD1,TRBV30,TRBJ1-5,NA,CAWTTTGGGTNQPQHF,TGTGCCTGGACCACTACCGGAGGGGGCACGAATCAGCCCCAGCATTTT
NA,TRBV6-5,TRBJ2-2,NA,CASSYQTMGTGELFF,TGTGCCAGCAGTTACCAGACAATGGGCACCGGGGAGCTGTTTTTT
NA,TRBV10-2,TRBJ1-5,NA,CASSDGQRYSNQPQHF,TGCGCCAGCAGTGACGGGCAGCGATATAGCAATCAGCCCCAGCATTTT
NA,TRBV2,TRBJ2-7,NA,CASSEYEQYF,TGTGCCAGCAGTGAATACGAGCAGTACTTC
TRBD1,TRBV28,TRBJ2-5,NA,CASSRDRAETQYF,TGTGCCAGCAGTCGGGACAGGGCGGAGACCCAGTACTTC
TRBD2,TRBV6-5,TRBJ2-7,NA,CASSYSGSGVPYEQYF,TGTGCCAGCAGTTACTCGGGGAGCGGGGTCCCTTACGAGCAGTACTTC
NA,TRBV6-1,TRBJ1-4,NA,CASSAQNEKLFF,TGTGCCAGCAGTGCGCAGAATGAAAAACTGTTTTTT
NA,TRBV5-1,TRBJ2-7,NA,CASSTANYEQYF,TGCGCCAGCAGCACCGCAAATTACGAGCAGTACTTC
NA,TRBV30,TRBJ1-4,NA,CAWSVGTNEKLFF,TGTGCCTGGAGTGTGGGAACTAATGAAAAACTGTTTTTT
TRBD1,TRBV7-2,TRBJ1-4,NA,CASSPGQGADEKLFF,TGTGCCAGCAGTCCCGGACAGGGGGCAGATGAAAAACTGTTTTTT